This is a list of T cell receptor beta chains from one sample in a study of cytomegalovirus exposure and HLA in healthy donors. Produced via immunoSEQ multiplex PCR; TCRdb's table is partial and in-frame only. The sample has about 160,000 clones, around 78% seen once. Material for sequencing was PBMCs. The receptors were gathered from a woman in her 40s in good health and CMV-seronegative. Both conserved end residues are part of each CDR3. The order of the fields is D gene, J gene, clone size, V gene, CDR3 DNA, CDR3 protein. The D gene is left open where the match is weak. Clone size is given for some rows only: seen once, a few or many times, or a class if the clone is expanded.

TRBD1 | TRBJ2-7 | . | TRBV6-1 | TGTGCCAGCAGTGAATGGACAGGGAACTCGGTCGAGCAGTACTTC | CASSEWTGNSVEQYF
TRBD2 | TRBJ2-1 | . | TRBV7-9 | TGTGCCAGCAGCAGATACACTAGCGGGGGGGCCCACAATGAGCAGTTCTTC | CASSRYTSGGAHNEQFF
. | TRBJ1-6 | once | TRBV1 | TGCACCAGCAACTTGGGGGGTACAGCTCTTAATTCACCCCTCCACTTT | CTSNLGGTALNSPLHF
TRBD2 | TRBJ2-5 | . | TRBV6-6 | TGTGCCAGCAGTTACGGTGGCGGGGGGGCAGAGACCCAGTACTTC | CASSYGGGGAETQYF
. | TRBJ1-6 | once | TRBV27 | TGTGCCAGCAGTTTATCGGCGCAGGGGAGTGTTTCACCCCTCCACTTT | CASSLSAQGSVSPLHF
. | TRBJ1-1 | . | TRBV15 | TGTGCCACTTCTGCTCCGGGTCCGAACACTGAAGCTTTCTTT | CATSAPGPNTEAFF
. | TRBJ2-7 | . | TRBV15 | TGTGCCACCAGCAGAGATACTTTCGCCTACGAGCAGTACTTC | CATSRDTFAYEQYF
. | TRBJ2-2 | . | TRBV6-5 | TGTGCCAGCAGTTCGGGACATCCGGGCACCGGGGAGCTGTTTTTT | CASSSGHPGTGELFF
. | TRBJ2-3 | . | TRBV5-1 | TGCGCCAGCAGGGGCCTCTACACAGATACGCAGTATTTT | CASRGLYTDTQYF
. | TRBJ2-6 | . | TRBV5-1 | TGCGCCAGCAGCCAGGAGGCAGGGGCTGGGGCCAACGTCCTGACTTTC | CASSQEAGAGANVLTF
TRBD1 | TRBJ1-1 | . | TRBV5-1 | TGCGCCAGCAGACCAGGGGGGTCTGAAGCTTTCTTT | CASRPGGSEAFF
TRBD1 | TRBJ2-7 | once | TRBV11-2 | TGTGCCAGCAGCTGGACAGGGGAAGGCTACGAGCAGTACTTC | CASSWTGEGYEQYF
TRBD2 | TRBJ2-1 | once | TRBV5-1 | TGCGCCAGCAGCCCGTACCAGGTGGGGAGGGACAATGAGCAGTTCTTC | CASSPYQVGRDNEQFF
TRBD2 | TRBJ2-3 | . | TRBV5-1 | TGCGCCAGCAGCTTTGTCAGCGGGGGCATAACCACAGATACGCAGTATTTT | CASSFVSGGITTDTQYF
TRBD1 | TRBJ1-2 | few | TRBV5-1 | TGCGCCAGCAGCTTGACGACAGGGAACTATGGCTACACCTTC | CASSLTTGNYGYTF
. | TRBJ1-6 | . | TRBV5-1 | TGCGCCAGCAGCTTGGAGACAGTCGGGAATTCACCCCTCCACTTT | CASSLETVGNSPLHF
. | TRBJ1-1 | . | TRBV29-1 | TGCAGCGTTGAAGCACGGCCGAGGGGGAAGAACACTGAAGCTTTCTTT | CSVEARPRGKNTEAFF
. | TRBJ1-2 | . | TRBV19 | TGTGCCACCCAATCTTGGGGGCATGGCTACACCTTC | CATQSWGHGYTF
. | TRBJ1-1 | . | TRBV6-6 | TGTGCCAGCAGTTCCCCGACGGACTACATGAACACTGAAGCTTTCTTT | CASSSPTDYMNTEAFF
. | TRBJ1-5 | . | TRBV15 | TGTGCCACCAGCAGAGATGAGGGTCAGGGGCAGCCCCAGCATTTT | CATSRDEGQGQPQHF
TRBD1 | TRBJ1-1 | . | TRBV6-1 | TGTGCCAGCGCTAACAGGGGTGGCACTGAAGCTTTCTTT | CASANRGGTEAFF
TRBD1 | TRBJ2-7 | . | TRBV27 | TGTGCCAGCAGTTTACCGAGTGGGGACAGGTTCGCTCGTGAGCAGTACTTC | CASSLPSGDRFAREQYF
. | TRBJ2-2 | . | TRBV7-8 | TGTGCCAGCAGCCATCGTACAGGGACGGTGGGGGAGCTGTTTTTT | CASSHRTGTVGELFF
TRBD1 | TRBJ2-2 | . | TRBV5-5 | TGTGCCAGCAGCTTGACAGGGGGATACACCGGGGAGCTGTTTTTT | CASSLTGGYTGELFF
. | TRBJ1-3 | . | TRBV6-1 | TGTGCCAGCAGTGAAGGAACAGGGTGGGGAAACACCATATATTTT | CASSEGTGWGNTIYF
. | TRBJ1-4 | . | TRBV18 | TGTGCCAGCTCACCGACGAGGGATGAAAAACTGTTTTTT | CASSPTRDEKLFF
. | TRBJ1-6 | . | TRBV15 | TGTGCCACCAGCCTCAGGGTTCTGAATTCACCCCTCCACTTT | CATSLRVLNSPLHF
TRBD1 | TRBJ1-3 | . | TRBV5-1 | TGCGCCAGCAGCCTAACAGGGGGCAATGGAAACACCATATATTTT | CASSLTGGNGNTIYF
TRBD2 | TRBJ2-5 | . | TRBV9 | TGTGCCAGCAGCGGGGGACTACTCCGGGAGACCCAGTACTTC | CASSGGLLRETQYF
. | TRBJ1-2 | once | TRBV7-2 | TGTGCCAGCAGCCAACAGAGATCTTATGGCTACACCTTC | CASSQQRSYGYTF
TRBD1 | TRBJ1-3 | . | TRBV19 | TGTGCCAGTAGCCGGGACAGGGGGTCTGGAAACACCATATATTTT | CASSRDRGSGNTIYF
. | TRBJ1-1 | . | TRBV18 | TGTGCCAGCTCACCTGACAGGATTGATAGGACTGAAGCTTTCTTT | CASSPDRIDRTEAFF
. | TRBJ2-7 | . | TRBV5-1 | TGCGCCAGCAGCGTAACTAACTACGAGCAGTACTTC | CASSVTNYEQYF
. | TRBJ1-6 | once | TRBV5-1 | TGCGCCAGCAGCTTGGGACAGAGTAATTCACCCCTCCACTTT | CASSLGQSNSPLHF
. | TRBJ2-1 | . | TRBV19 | TGTGCCAGTAGTATGAGTGGCACAGGGACGGATGAGCAGTTCTTC | CASSMSGTGTDEQFF
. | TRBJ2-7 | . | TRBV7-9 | TGTGCCAGCAGCCACCGCGCGGGGCGCCGTACTAACGAGCAGTACTTC | CASSHRAGRRTNEQYF
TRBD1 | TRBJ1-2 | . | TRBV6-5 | TGTGCCAGCAGAAGGACAGGGGGAGGAGGCTACACCTTC | CASRRTGGGGYTF
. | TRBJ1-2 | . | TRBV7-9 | TGTGCCAGCAGCTTAGGGGCCTTAGAACATGGCTACACCTTC | CASSLGALEHGYTF
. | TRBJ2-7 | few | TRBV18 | TGTGCCAGCTCAAAGGGGCAGGGTATCGACGAGCAGTACTTC | CASSKGQGIDEQYF
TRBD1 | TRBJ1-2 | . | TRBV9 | TGTGCCAGCAGCCCAACCGGGACAGGGGGCAGGGGCTACACCTTC | CASSPTGTGGRGYTF
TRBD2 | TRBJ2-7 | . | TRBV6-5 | TGTGCCTCTACGGCGGGGGGAAGCTCCTACGAGCAGTACTTC | CASTAGGSSYEQYF
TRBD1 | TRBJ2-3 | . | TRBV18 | TGTGCCAGCTCACCACTGAGACAGGGCGGCACAGATACGCAGTATTTT | CASSPLRQGGTDTQYF
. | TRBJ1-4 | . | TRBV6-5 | TGTGCCAGCAGTTACTTCCCGCGGAGGGGAGGCCAACTGTTTTTT | CASSYFPRRGGQLFF
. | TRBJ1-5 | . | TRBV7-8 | TGTGCCAGCAGCTTATCTACAGGGCGCAATCAGCCCCAGCATTTT | CASSLSTGRNQPQHF
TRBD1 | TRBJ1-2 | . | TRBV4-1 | TGCGCCAGCAGCCAACTCAGGGGGCAAGGGCCTGGCTACACCTTC | CASSQLRGQGPGYTF
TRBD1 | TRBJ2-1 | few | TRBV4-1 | TGCGCCAGCAGCCACTCCGGGACAGGGACGTACAATGAGCAGTTCTTC | CASSHSGTGTYNEQFF
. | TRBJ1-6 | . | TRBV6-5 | TGTGCCAGCAGTTACCCGGACAGAGACAATTCACCCCTCCACTTT | CASSYPDRDNSPLHF
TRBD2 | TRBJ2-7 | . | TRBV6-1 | TGTGCCAGCAGTGCCTCTAGCGGGGGGACTCGAAGCTCCTACGAGCAGTACTTC | CASSASSGGTRSSYEQYF
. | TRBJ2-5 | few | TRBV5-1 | TGCGCCAGCAGCTTGGGACTTTCGGGACAAGAGACCCAGTACTTC | CASSLGLSGQETQYF
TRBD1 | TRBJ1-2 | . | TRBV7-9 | TGTGCCAGCAGCGGGATGGGACAGGGGTTAGACTACACCTTC | CASSGMGQGLDYTF
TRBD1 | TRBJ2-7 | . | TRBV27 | TGTGCCAGCAGTCTCCGGGACAGGATGTACGAGCAGTACTTC | CASSLRDRMYEQYF
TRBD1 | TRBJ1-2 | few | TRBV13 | TGTGCCAGCAGCTTAGGACAGGGGGAAAACTATGGCTACACCTTC | CASSLGQGENYGYTF
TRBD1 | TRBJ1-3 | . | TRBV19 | TGTGCCAGTACTGCCGGGACAGGGTTTCGCACCATATATTTT | CASTAGTGFRTIYF
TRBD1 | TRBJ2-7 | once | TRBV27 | TGTGCCAGCAGCGACGCCGGGACAGGGGCCTACGAGCAGTACTTC | CASSDAGTGAYEQYF